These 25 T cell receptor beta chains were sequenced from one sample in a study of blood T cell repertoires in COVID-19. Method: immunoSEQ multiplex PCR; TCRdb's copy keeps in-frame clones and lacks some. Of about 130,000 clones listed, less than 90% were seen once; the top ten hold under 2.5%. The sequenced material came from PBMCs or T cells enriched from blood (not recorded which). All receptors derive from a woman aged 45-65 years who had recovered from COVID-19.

In DNA form, the CDR3 reads TGTGCCAGCAGTGTACAGGCAGGGGGCACCGGGGAGCTGTTTTTT. Translated: CASSVQAGGTGELFF. The genes are TRBV6-1 and TRBJ2-2, with 7 nucleotides matching TRBD1. The ends lost 4 bases at V and 4 bases at J; junction bases unmatched: 6. This CDR3 is built from 15 residues. CDR1 and CDR2 from the germline V gene are MNHNS and SASEGT.

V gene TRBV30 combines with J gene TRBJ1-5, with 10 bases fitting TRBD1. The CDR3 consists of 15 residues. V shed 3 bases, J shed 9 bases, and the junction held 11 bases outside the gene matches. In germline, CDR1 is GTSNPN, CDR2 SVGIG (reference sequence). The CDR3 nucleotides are TGTGCCTGGAGCCCCCGGGACAGGGGCTCTCTGCCCCAGCATTTT. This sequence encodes CAWSPRDRGSLPQHF.

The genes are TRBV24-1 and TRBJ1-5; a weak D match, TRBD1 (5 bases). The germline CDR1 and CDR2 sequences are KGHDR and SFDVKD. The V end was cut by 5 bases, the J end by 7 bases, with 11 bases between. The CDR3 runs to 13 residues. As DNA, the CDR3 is TGTGCCACCAGTGCAGGGTTTGACCAGCCCCAGCATTTT. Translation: CATSAGFDQPQHF.

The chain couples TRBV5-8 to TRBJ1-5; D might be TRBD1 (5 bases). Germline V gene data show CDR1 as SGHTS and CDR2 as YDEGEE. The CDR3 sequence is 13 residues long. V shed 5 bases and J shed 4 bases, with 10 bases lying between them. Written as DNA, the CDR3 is TGTGCCAGCAGGGACACCTTTAATCAGCCCCAGCATTTT. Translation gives CASRDTFNQPQHF. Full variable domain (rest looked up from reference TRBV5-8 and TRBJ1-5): EAGVTQSPTHLIKTRGQQATLRCSPISGHTSVYWYQQALGLGLQFLLWYDEGEERNRGNFPPRFSGRQFPNYSSELNVNALELEDSALYLCASRDTFNQPQHFGDGTRLSIL.

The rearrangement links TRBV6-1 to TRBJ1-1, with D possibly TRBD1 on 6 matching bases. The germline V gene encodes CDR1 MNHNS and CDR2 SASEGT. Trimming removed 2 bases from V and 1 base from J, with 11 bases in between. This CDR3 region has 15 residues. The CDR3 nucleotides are TGTGCCAGCAGTGAAAAGTACAGGGCGAACACTGAAGCTTTCTTT. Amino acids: CASSEKYRANTEAFF.

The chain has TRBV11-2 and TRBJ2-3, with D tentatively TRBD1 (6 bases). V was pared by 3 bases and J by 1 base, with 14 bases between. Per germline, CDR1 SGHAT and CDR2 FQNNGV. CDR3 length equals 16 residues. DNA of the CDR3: TGTGCCAGCAGCTTTCAAATCCAGGGGCGCACAGATACGCAGTATTTT. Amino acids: CASSFQIQGRTDTQYF.

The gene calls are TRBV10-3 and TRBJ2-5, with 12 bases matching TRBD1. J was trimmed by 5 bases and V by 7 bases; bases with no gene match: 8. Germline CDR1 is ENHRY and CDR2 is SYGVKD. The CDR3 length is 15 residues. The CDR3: CAITRGQGAGETQYF. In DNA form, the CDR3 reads TGTGCCATCACCAGGGGACAGGGGGCGGGTGAGACCCAGTACTTC.

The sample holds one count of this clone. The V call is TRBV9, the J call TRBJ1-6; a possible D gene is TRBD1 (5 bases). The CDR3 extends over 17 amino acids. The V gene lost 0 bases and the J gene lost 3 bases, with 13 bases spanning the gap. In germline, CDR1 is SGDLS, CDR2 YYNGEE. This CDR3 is CASSVGRGNLYNSPLHF. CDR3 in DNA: TGTGCCAGCAGCGTAGGGCGGGGGAATCTCTATAATTCACCCCTCCACTTT. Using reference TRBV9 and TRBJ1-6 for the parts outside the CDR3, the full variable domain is DSGVTQTPKHLITATGQRVTLRCSPRSGDLSVYWYQQSLDQGLQFLIQYYNGEERAKGNILERFSAQQFPDLHSELNLSSLELGDSALYFCASSVGRGNLYNSPLHFGNGTRLTVT.

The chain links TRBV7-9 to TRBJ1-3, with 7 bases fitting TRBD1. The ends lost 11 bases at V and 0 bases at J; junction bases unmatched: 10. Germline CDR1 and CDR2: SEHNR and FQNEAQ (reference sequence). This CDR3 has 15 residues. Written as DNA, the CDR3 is TGTGCCCCCCAGAAGACAGGGAGCTCTGGAAACACCATATATTTT. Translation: CAPQKTGSSGNTIYF. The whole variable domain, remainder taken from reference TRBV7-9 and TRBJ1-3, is DTGVSQNPRHKITKRGQNVTFRCDPISEHNRLYWYRQTLGQGPEFLTYFQNEAQLEKSRLLSDRFSAERPKGSFSTLEIQRTEQGDSAMYLCAPQKTGSSGNTIYFGEGSWLTVV.

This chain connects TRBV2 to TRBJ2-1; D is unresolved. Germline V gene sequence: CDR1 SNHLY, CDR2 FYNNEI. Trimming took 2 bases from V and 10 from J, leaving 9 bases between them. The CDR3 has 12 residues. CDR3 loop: CASSELRSEQFF. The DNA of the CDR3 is TGTGCCAGCAGTGAATTGCGGAGCGAGCAGTTCTTC.

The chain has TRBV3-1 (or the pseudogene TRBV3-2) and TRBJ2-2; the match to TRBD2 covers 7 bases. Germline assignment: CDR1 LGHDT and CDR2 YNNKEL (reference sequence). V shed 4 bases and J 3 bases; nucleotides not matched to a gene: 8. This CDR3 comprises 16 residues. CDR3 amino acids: CASSPGPSGYTGELFF. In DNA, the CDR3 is TGTGCCAGCAGCCCCGGGCCTAGCGGTTACACCGGGGAGCTGTTTTTT.

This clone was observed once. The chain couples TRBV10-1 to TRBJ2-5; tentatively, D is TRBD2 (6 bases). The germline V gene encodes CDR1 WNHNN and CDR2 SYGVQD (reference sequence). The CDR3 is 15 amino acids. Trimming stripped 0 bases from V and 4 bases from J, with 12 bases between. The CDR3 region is CASSESGTARETQYF. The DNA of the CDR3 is TGCGCCAGCAGTGAGTCGGGGACTGCTCGAGAGACCCAGTACTTC.

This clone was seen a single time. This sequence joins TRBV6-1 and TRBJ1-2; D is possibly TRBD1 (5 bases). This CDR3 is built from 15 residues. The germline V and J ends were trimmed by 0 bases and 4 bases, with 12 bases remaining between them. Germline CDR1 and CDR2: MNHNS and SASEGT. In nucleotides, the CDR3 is TGTGCCAGCAGTGAAGCGCTTCAGGGCATCTATGGCTACACCTTC. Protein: CASSEALQGIYGYTF.

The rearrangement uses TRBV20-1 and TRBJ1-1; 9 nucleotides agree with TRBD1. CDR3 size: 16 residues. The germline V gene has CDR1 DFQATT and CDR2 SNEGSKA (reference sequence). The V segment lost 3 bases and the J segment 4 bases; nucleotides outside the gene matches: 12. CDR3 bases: TGCAGTGCTAGTTGGGGCCTGACAGGGGGAAGCACTGAAGCTTTCTTT. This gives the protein CSASWGLTGGSTEAFF.

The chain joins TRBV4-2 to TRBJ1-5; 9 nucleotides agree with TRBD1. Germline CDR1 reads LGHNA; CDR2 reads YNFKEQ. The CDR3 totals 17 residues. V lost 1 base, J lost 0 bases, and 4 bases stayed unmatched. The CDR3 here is CASSQVTGGTSNQPQHF. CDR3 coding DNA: TGTGCCAGCAGCCAAGTGACAGGGGGGACTAGCAATCAGCCCCAGCATTTT.

CDR3 region: CASSLGQRNTEAFF. The CDR3 DNA is TGTGCCAGCAGCTTGGGACAGAGGAACACTGAAGCTTTCTTT. The V call is TRBV11-3, the J call TRBJ1-1; 7 nucleotides match TRBD1. V lost 3 bases to trimming and J lost 1 base; unmatched junction nucleotides: 2. This CDR3 contains 14 residues. CDR1 SGHNT and CDR2 YENEEA come from the germline V gene.

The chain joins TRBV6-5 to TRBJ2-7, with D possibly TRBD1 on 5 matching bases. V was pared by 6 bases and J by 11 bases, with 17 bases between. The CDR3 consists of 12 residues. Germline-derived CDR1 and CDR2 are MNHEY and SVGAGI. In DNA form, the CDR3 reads TGTGCCAGCAGCGAGGACACCCCGAAAAAGTACTTC. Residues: CASSEDTPKKYF.

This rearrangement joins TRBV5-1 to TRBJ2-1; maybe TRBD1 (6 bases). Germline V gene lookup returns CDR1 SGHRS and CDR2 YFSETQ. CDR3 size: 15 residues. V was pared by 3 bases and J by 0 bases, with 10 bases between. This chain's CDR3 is CASSWDTSSYNEQFF. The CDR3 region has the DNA TGCGCCAGCAGCTGGGACACAAGCTCCTACAATGAGCAGTTCTTC.

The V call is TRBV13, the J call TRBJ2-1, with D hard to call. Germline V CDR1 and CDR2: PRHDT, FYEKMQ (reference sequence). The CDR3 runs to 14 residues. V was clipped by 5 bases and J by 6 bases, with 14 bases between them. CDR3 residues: CASSLRKLANEQFF. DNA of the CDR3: TGTGCCAGCAGCCTCCGAAAACTCGCCAATGAGCAGTTCTTC.

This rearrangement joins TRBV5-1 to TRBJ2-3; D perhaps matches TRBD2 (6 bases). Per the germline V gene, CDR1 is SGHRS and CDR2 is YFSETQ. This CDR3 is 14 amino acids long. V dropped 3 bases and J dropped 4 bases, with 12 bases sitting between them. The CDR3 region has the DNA TGCGCCAGCAGCTCGGGACTTAGCCCAGATACGCAGTATTTT. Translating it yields CASSSGLSPDTQYF. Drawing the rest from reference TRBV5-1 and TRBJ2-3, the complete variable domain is KAGVTQTPRYLIKTRGQQVTLSCSPISGHRSVSWYQQTPGQGLQFLFEYFSETQRNKGNFPGRFSGRQFSNSRSEMNVSTLELGDSALYLCASSSGLSPDTQYFGPGTRLTVL.

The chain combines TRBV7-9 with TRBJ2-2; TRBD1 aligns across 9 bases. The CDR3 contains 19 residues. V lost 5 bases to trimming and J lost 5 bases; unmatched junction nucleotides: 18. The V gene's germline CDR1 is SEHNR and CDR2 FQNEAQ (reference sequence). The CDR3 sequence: CASSAEQRPGQGRTGELFF. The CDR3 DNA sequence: TGTGCCAGCAGCGCCGAGCAAAGGCCGGGACAGGGTCGGACCGGGGAGCTGTTTTTT.

DNA of the CDR3: TGTGCCAGCAGCTCACTAGAAGAAGAGACCCAGTACTTC. Residues: CASSSLEEETQYF. The chain is built from TRBV7-6 and TRBJ2-5, with a weak D call TRBD2 (5 bases). Per germline, CDR1 SGHVS and CDR2 FNYEAQ. V was pared by 4 bases and J by 3 bases, with 9 bases between. CDR3 size: 13 residues.

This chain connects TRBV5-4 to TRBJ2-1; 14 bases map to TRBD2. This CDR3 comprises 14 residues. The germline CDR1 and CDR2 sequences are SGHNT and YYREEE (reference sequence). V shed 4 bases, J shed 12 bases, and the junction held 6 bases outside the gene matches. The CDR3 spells CASSGRTSGGRQFF. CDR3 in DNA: TGTGCCAGCAGCGGAAGGACTAGCGGGGGGAGGCAGTTCTTC.

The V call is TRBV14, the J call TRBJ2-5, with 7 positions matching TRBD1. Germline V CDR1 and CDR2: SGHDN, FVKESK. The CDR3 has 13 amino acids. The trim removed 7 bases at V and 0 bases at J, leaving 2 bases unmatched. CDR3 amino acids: CASMGQNQETQYF. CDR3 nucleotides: TGTGCCAGCATGGGACAGAACCAAGAGACCCAGTACTTC.

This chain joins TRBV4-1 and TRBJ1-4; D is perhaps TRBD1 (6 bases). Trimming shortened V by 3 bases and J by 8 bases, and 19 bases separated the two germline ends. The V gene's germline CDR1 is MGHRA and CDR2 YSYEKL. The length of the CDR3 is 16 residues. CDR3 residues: CASSHTLTGSREKLFF. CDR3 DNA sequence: TGCGCCAGCAGCCACACCTTAACAGGGTCGCGAGAAAAACTGTTTTTT.